The next 21 T cell receptor beta chains were all read from a single sample in a study of graft-versus-host responses after intestinal transplantation. No antigen has been assigned to these receptors. The repertoire was sequenced with immunoSEQ multiplex PCR; TCRdb's copy has only in-frame clones and lacks some. The sample lists roughly 110,000 clones, more than 90% occurring once. The sequenced sample was unstimulated CD4+ T cells sorted from spleen or lymph node cells, obtained before transplant. Receptors were obtained from a human donor who was the organ donor for an intestinal transplant.

The V and J genes are TRBV7-2 and TRBJ2-3, with D uncertain. This CDR3 has 14 amino acids. The ends were cut back, 3 bases at V and 0 bases at J, with 7 bases in the middle. Per germline, CDR1 SGHTA and CDR2 FQGNSA. This CDR3 reads CASSFDRSTDTQYF. The CDR3 DNA follows: TGTGCCAGCAGCTTTGACCGGAGCACAGATACGCAGTATTTT.

J is TRBJ2-2 and V is TRBV9, with D unclear. With 0 bases removed from V and 5 bases from J, the gap between germline ends came to 5 bases. The CDR3 consists of 13 residues. CDR1 is SGDLS and CDR2 is YYNGEE in the germline V gene. CDR3 bases: TGTGCCAGCAGCGTAGCTACAACCGGGGAGCTGTTTTTT. Its protein is CASSVATTGELFF.

This chain connects TRBV7-2 to TRBJ1-1, with TRBD1 identical over 7 bases. Germline CDR1 is SGHTA and CDR2 is FQGNSA. V shed 5 bases, J shed 8 bases, and the junction held 11 bases outside the gene matches. CDR3 length: 14 residues. CDR3 residues: CASSHNTGVGEAFF. The CDR3 nucleotides are TGTGCCAGCAGCCATAATACAGGGGTGGGGGAAGCTTTCTTT.

The V gene is TRBV4-1, the J gene TRBJ2-1; TRBD1 matches 9 bases. The V gene end was trimmed by 0 bases and the J gene end by 7 bases; junction bases not matched to a gene: 10. This CDR3 is 17 amino acids long. Germline V gene sequence: CDR1 MGHRA, CDR2 YSYEKL. The CDR3 spells CASSQETGTGNRNEQFF. In DNA, the CDR3 is TGCGCCAGCAGCCAAGAAACCGGGACAGGGAATAGAAATGAGCAGTTCTTC.

CDR3 coding DNA: TGCGCCAGCAGGGGCACAGGGGCTGGGAGCACTGAAGCTTTCTTT. It encodes CASRGTGAGSTEAFF. V gene TRBV5-1 combines with J gene TRBJ1-1, with TRBD1 matching over 7 bases. V lost 5 bases and J lost 4; bases outside the gene matches: 11. There are 15 residues in the CDR3. CDR1 SGHRS and CDR2 YFSETQ come from the germline V gene. The entire variable domain, with the rest obtained from reference TRBV5-1 and TRBJ1-1, is as follows: KAGVTQTPRYLIKTRGQQVTLSCSPISGHRSVSWYQQTPGQGLQFLFEYFSETQRNKGNFPGRFSGRQFSNSRSEMNVSTLELGDSALYLCASRGTGAGSTEAFFGQGTRLTVV.

The rearrangement uses TRBV11-2 and TRBJ2-3; D is perhaps TRBD1 or TRBD2 (5 bases each). Looked up from germline, CDR1 is SGHAT and CDR2 is FQNNGV. This CDR3 has 15 amino acids. V lost 3 bases and J lost 1, with 11 bases in between. This CDR3 reads CASSLDGTRTDTQYF. The CDR3 coding sequence is TGTGCCAGCAGCTTGGACGGGACCCGCACAGATACGCAGTATTTT.

The genes are TRBV4-1 and TRBJ2-3, with a weak D call TRBD2 (5 bases). Germline V CDR1 and CDR2: MGHRA, YSYEKL. Trimming took off 1 base at V and 0 bases at J, with 14 bases between the two ends. CDR3 length: 17 amino acids. CDR3 in DNA: TGCGCCAGCAGCCAAGGGTGGTTAGCGCGGAGCACAGATACGCAGTATTTT. Encoded protein: CASSQGWLARSTDTQYF.

The chain links TRBV28 to TRBJ2-2; 8 bases are shared with TRBD2. This CDR3 comprises 19 residues. In germline, CDR1 is MDHEN, CDR2 SYDVKM. Trimming at V came to 3 bases and at J to 6 bases, leaving 18 bases not matched to a gene. The CDR3 DNA follows: TGTGCCAGCAGTTTGGGGTTATTGGCGGGAGGTCTTGTGGCCGGGGAGCTGTTTTTT. It specifies CASSLGLLAGGLVAGELFF. Full variable domain (outside the CDR3, taken from reference TRBV28 and TRBJ2-2): DVKVTQSSRYLVKRTGEKVFLECVQDMDHENMFWYRQDPGLGLRLIYFSYDVKMKEKGDIPEGYSVSREKKERFSLILESASTNQTSMYLCASSLGLLAGGLVAGELFFGEGSRLTVL.

This clone has only one observation. The V and J genes are TRBV6-1 and TRBJ1-1, with D uncertain. Germline V CDR1 and CDR2: MNHNS, SASEGT. This CDR3 is 11 amino acids long. V was pared by 5 bases and J by 10 bases, with 11 bases between. The CDR3, as DNA: TGTGCCAGCAGTTACGAATGGAGAGCTTTCTTT. Protein sequence: CASSYEWRAFF.

The chain is built from TRBV19 and TRBJ2-1; 13 nucleotides line up with TRBD2. The germline gives CDR1 LNHDA, CDR2 SQIVND (reference sequence). The CDR3 is 15 amino acids. Germline trimming cut 7 bases from V and 3 bases from J; bases unmatched to any gene: 3. The CDR3 is CASTGLAGDYNEQFF. In DNA form, the CDR3 reads TGTGCCAGTACCGGACTAGCGGGAGACTACAATGAGCAGTTCTTC. Based on the CDR3 plus reference TRBV19 and TRBJ2-1, the full variable domain is DGGITQSPKYLFRKEGQNVTLSCEQNLNHDAMYWYRQDPGQGLRLIYYSQIVNDFQKGDIAEGYSVSREKKESFPLTVTSAQKNPTAFYLCASTGLAGDYNEQFFGPGTRLTVL.

The V and J genes are TRBV5-8 and TRBJ2-3, with 9 bases aligning to TRBD2. The germline CDR1 and CDR2 sequences are SGHTS and YDEGEE. The junction had 4 bases not matched to a gene; V was cut back by 0 bases and J by 2 bases. This CDR3 comprises 16 residues. This chain's CDR3 is CASSLGLAESTDTQYF. CDR3 nucleotides: TGTGCCAGCAGCTTGGGACTAGCGGAATCCACAGATACGCAGTATTTT.

The rearrangement uses TRBV7-2 and TRBJ2-7; 8 positions agree with TRBD2. Germline CDR1 and CDR2: SGHTA and FQGNSA. There are 16 residues in the CDR3. V dropped 4 bases and J dropped 2; count of bases not matched to a gene: 10. The CDR3 region has the DNA TGTGCCAGCAGCTCCCGGGGGGGTAGCGGGGCCTACGAGCAGTACTTC. Protein: CASSSRGGSGAYEQYF.

The table lists this clone with a count of one. The V gene is TRBV5-1, the J gene TRBJ2-7, with D possibly matching TRBD1 (5 bases). CDR1 and CDR2 from the germline V gene are SGHRS and YFSETQ. There are 14 residues in the CDR3. The V gene lost 6 bases and the J gene lost 3 bases, with 16 bases spanning the gap. For the CDR3, the DNA is TGCGCCAGCAACAGGTCCCCGGTTTTCTACGAGCAGTACTTC. Its protein is CASNRSPVFYEQYF.

The chain uses TRBV6-5 and TRBJ1-1; 7 bases line up with TRBD1. CDR1 is MNHEY and CDR2 is SVGAGI in the germline V gene. The V and J ends lost 6 bases and 3 bases, in that order; junction bases with no gene match: 10. The CDR3 is 15 amino acids. CDR3 sequence reads: CASRGTGVGYTEAFF. For the CDR3, the DNA is TGTGCCAGCAGGGGTACAGGGGTAGGGTACACTGAAGCTTTCTTT.

The J gene is TRBJ2-7, the V gene TRBV25-1; D unclear. V gave up 5 bases and J gave up 3 bases, with 5 bases separating them. Germline CDR1 MGHDK, CDR2 SYGVNS. There are 11 residues in the CDR3. CDR3 nucleotide sequence: TGTGCCAGCAGTCTCATCTACGAGCAGTACTTC. It is translated as CASSLIYEQYF.

The chain couples TRBV7-8 to TRBJ2-7; TRBD2 matches 10 bases. CDR1 is SGHVS and CDR2 is FQNEAQ in the germline V gene. Trimming took 5 bases from V and 3 from J; bases not matched to a gene: 7. CDR3 size: 15 residues. The CDR3 DNA reads as TGTGCCAGCAGCCTCCAGGGACTAGCGATCTACGAGCAGTACTTC. It is translated as CASSLQGLAIYEQYF.

The sample holds one count of this clone. J is TRBJ1-2 and V is TRBV5-4; TRBD1 aligns across 10 bases. Trimming removed 0 bases from V and 4 bases from J; junction bases left unmatched: 0. The CDR3 runs to 14 residues. Germline V gene lookup returns CDR1 SGHNT and CDR2 YYREEE (reference sequence). The CDR3 loop reads CASSLGTGGYGYTF. CDR3 sequence (DNA): TGTGCCAGCAGCTTGGGGACAGGGGGCTATGGCTACACCTTC.

This sequence joins TRBV6-6 and TRBJ2-7; D unclear. Germline CDR1 and CDR2: MNHNY and SVGAGI (reference sequence). This CDR3 comprises 14 residues. The ends were cut back, 2 bases at V and 2 bases at J, with 10 bases in the middle. The CDR3, as DNA: TGTGCCAGCAGTTACCGCGGTCCTCCCTACGAGCAGTACTTC. It is translated as CASSYRGPPYEQYF.

The chain has TRBV4-2 and TRBJ1-2, with TRBD1 identical over 8 bases. The V and J ends lost 1 base and 8 bases, in that order; junction bases with no gene match: 9. The germline CDR1 and CDR2 sequences are LGHNA and YNFKEQ. There are 15 residues in the CDR3. CDR3 nucleotide sequence: TGTGCCAGCAGCCAAGGAGCGACAGGGGTAGGAGGCTACACCTTC. Amino acid sequence: CASSQGATGVGGYTF.

This sequence joins TRBV2 and TRBJ1-1, with TRBD1 as a possible D gene (6 bases). Germline V lookup: CDR1 SNHLY, CDR2 FYNNEI. CDR3 size: 14 residues. Trimming removed 6 bases at V and 4 bases at J, with 15 bases between. CDR3 region: CASRPLRDITEAFF. The CDR3 DNA sequence: TGTGCCAGCAGGCCTCTCAGGGACATCACTGAAGCTTTCTTT.

This rearrangement joins TRBV7-2 to TRBJ2-7; 9 bases line up with TRBD2. Looked up from germline, CDR1 is SGHTA and CDR2 is FQGNSA. The CDR3 length is 14 residues. Losses at the gene ends were 2 bases for V and 4 bases for J; bases not matched to a gene: 3. The CDR3 region is CASSLSSGRYEQYF. CDR3 coding DNA: TGTGCCAGCAGCTTATCCAGCGGGAGGTACGAGCAGTACTTC.